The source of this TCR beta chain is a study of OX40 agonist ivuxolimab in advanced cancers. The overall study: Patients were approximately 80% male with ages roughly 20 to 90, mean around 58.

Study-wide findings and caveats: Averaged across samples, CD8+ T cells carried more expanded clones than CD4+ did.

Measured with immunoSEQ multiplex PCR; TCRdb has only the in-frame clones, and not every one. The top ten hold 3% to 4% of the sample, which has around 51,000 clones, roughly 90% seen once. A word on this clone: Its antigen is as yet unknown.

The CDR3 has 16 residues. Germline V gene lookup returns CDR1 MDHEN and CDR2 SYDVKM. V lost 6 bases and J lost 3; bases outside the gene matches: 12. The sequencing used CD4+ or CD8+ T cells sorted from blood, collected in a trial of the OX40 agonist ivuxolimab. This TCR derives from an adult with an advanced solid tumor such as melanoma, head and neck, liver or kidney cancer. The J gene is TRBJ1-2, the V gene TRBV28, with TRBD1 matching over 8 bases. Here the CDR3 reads CASSSPTGAPHYGYTF. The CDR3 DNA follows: TGTGCCAGCAGCTCCCCGACAGGGGCCCCTCACTATGGCTACACCTTC.